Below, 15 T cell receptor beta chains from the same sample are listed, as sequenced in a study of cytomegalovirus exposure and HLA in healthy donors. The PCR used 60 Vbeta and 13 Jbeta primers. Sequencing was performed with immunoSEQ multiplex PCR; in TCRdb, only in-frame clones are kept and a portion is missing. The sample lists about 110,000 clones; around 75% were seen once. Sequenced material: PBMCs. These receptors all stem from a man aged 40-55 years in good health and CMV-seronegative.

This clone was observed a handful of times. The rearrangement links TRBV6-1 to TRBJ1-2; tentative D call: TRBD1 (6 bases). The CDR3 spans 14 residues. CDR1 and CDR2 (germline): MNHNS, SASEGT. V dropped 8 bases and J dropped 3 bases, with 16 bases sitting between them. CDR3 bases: TGTGCCAGCCGATTCAGGGGAATCGACTATGGCTACACCTTC. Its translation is CASRFRGIDYGYTF.

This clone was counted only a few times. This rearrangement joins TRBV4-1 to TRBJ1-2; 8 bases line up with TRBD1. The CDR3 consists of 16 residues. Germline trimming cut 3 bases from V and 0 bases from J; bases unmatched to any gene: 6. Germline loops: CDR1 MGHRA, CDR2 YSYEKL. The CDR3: CASSQAGTGSNYGYTF. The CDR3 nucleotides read TGCGCCAGCAGCCAGGCCGGGACAGGATCTAACTATGGCTACACCTTC.

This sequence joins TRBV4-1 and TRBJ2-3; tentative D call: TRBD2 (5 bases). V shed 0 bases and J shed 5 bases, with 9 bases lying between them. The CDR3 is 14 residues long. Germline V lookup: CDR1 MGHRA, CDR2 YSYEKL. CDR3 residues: CASSQEIEGDTQYF. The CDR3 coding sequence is TGCGCCAGCAGCCAAGAGATAGAGGGAGATACGCAGTATTTT.

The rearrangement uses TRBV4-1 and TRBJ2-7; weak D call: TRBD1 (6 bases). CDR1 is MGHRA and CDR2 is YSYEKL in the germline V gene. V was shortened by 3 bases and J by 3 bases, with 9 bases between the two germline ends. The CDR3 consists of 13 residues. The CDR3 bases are TGCGCCAGCAGCCACCCACAGGGCTACGAGCAGTACTTC. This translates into CASSHPQGYEQYF.

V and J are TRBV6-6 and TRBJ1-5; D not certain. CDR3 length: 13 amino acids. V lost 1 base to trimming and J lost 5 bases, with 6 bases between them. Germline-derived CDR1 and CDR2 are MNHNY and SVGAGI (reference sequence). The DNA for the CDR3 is TGTGCCAGCAGTTACTACACCGATCAGCCCCAGCATTTT. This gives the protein CASSYYTDQPQHF.

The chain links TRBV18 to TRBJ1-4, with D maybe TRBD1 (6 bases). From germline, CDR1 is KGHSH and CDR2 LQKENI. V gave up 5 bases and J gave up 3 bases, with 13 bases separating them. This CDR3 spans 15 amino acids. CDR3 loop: CASSVGALANEKLFF. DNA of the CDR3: TGTGCCAGCTCAGTGGGGGCGCTGGCTAATGAAAAACTGTTTTTT.

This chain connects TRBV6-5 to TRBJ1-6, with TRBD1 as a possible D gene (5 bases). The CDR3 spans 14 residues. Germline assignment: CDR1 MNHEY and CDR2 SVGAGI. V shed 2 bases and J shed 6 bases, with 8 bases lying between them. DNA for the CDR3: TGTGCCAGCAGTTACCAGGGATTTAATTCACCCCTCCACTTT. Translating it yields CASSYQGFNSPLHF.

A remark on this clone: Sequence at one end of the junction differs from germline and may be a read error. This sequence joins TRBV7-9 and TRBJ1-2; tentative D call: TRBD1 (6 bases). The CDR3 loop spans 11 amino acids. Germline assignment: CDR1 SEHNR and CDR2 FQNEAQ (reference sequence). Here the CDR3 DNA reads TGTGCCAGCAGCTTAGAGTGGGGACACTACTTC. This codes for CASSLEWGHYF.

CDR3 protein: CASTILGGGYEQYF. In nucleotides, the CDR3 is TGTGCCAGCACCATACTGGGGGGAGGTTACGAGCAGTACTTC. The gene calls are TRBV6-1 and TRBJ2-5; D is possibly TRBD2 (6 bases). The better agreement between TRBJ2-7 and the DNA end casts doubt on the J call. The CDR3 is 14 amino acids. The germline CDR1 and CDR2 sequences are MNHNS and SASEGT.

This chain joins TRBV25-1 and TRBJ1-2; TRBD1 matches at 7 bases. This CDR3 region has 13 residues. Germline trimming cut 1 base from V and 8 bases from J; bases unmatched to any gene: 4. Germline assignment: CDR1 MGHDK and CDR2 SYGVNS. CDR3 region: CASSEFQGVGYTF. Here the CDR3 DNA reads TGTGCCAGCAGTGAATTTCAGGGGGTGGGCTACACCTTC.

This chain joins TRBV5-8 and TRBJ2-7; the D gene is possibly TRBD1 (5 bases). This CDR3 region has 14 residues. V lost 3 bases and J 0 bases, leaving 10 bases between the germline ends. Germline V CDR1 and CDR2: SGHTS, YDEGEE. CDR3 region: CASSYDSYSYEQYF. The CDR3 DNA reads TGTGCCAGCAGCTATGACAGTTACTCCTACGAGCAGTACTTC.

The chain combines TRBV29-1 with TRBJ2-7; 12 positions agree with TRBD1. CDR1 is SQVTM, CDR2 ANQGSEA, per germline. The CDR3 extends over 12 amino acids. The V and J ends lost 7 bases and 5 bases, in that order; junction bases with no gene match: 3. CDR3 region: CSAGTGGDEQYF. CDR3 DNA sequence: TGCAGCGCCGGGACAGGGGGCGACGAGCAGTACTTC.

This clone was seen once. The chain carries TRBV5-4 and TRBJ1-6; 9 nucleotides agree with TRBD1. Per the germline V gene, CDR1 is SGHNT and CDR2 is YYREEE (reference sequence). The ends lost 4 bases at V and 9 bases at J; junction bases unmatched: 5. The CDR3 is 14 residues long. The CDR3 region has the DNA TGTGCCAGCAGCACTGGACAGGGGATTTCACCCCTCCACTTT. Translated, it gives CASSTGQGISPLHF. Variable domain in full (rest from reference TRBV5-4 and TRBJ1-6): ETGVTQSPTHLIKTRGQQVTLRCSSQSGHNTVSWYQQALGQGPQFIFQYYREEENGRGNFPPRFSGLQFPNYSSELNVNALELDDSALYLCASSTGQGISPLHFGNGTRLTVT.

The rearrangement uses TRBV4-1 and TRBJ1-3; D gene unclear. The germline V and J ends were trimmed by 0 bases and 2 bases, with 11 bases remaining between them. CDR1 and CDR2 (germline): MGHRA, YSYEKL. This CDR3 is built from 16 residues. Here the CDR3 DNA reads TGCGCCAGCAGCCAAGATCCCCGAGGAGCTGGAAACACCATATATTTT. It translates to CASSQDPRGAGNTIYF.

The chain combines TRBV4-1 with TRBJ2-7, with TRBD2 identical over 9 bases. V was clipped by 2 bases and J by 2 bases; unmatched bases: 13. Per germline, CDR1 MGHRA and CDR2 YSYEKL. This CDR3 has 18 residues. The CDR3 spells CASSQRVPGGGGAYEQYF. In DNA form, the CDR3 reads TGCGCCAGCAGCCAAAGGGTCCCGGGGGGCGGGGGGGCCTACGAGCAGTACTTC.